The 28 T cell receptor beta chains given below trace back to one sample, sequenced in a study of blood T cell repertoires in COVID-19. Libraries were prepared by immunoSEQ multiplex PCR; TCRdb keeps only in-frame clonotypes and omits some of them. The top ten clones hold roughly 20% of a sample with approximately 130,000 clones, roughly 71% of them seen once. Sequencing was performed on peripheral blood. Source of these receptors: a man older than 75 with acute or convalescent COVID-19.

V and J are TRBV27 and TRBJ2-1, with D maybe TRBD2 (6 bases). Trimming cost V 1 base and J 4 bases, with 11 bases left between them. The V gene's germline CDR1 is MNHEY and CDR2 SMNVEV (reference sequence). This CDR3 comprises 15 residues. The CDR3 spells CASSLFGGNYNEQFF. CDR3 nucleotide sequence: TGTGCCAGCAGTTTATTCGGGGGTAATTACAATGAGCAGTTCTTC.

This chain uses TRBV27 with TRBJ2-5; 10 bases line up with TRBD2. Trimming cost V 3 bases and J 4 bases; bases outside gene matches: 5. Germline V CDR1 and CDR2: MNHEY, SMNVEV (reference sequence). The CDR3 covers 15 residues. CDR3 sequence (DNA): TGTGCCAGCAGTTTTCAGCGGGGGGGCCGAGAGACCCAGTACTTC. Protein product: CASSFQRGGRETQYF.

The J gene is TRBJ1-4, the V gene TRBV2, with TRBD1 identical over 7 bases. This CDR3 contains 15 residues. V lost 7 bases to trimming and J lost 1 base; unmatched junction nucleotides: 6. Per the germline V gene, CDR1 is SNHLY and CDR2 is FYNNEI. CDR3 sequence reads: CASKKWTGTNEKLFF. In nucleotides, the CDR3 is TGTGCCAGCAAAAAATGGACAGGAACTAATGAAAAACTGTTTTTT.

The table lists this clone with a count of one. In DNA, the CDR3 is TGTGCCAGCAGCCAACCAGGGACAGGGGCTGGCTACACCTTC. Translating it yields CASSQPGTGAGYTF. This sequence joins TRBV3-1 (or the pseudogene TRBV3-2) and TRBJ1-2; 10 bases are shared with TRBD1. Germline CDR1 LGHDT, CDR2 YNNKEL (reference sequence). The junction had 4 bases not matched to a gene; V was cut back by 2 bases and J by 7 bases. CDR3 size: 14 residues.

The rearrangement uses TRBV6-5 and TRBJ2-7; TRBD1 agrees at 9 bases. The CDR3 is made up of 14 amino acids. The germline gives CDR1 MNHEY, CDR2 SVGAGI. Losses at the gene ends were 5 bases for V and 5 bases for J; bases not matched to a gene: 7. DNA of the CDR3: TGTGCCAGCAGTCGGACAGGGGCCCCCCACGAGCAGTACTTC. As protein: CASSRTGAPHEQYF.

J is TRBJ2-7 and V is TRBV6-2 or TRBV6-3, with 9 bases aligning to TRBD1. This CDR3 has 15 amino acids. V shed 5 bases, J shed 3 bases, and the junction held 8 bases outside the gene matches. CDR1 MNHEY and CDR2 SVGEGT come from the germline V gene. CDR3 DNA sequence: TGTGCCAGCAGTGACATACAGGGGGCGTTCTACGAGCAGTACTTC. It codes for CASSDIQGAFYEQYF.

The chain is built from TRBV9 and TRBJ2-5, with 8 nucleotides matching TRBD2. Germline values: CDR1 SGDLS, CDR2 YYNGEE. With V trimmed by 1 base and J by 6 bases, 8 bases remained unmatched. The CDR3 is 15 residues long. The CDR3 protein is CASSVSPTSEKTQYF. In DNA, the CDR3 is TGTGCCAGCAGCGTAAGCCCGACTAGCGAAAAGACCCAGTACTTC.

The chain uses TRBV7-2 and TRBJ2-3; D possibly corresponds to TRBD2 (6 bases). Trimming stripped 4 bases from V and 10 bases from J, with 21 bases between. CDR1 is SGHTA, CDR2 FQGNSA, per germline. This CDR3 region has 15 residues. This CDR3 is CASSSPLDYDAPQYF. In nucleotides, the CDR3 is TGTGCCAGCAGCTCTCCTTTGGACTATGATGCTCCGCAGTATTTT. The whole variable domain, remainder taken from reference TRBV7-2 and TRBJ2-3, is GAGVSQSPSNKVTEKGKDVELRCDPISGHTALYWYRQSLGQGLEFLIYFQGNSAPDKSGLPSDRFSAERTGGSVSTLTIQRTQQEDSAVYLCASSSPLDYDAPQYFGPGTRLTVL.

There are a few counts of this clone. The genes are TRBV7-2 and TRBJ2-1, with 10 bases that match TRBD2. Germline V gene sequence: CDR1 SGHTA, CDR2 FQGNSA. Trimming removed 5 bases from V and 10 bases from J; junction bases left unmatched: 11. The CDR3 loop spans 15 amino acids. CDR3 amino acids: CASSPEGSGGREQFF. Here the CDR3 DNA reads TGTGCCAGCAGCCCGGAGGGTAGCGGGGGGAGAGAGCAGTTCTTC.

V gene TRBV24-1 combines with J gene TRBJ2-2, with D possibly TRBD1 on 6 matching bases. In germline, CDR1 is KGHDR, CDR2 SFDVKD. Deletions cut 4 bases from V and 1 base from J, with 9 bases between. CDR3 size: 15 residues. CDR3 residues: CATSDGQKNTGELFF. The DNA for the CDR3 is TGTGCCACCAGTGACGGACAGAAGAACACCGGGGAGCTGTTTTTT.

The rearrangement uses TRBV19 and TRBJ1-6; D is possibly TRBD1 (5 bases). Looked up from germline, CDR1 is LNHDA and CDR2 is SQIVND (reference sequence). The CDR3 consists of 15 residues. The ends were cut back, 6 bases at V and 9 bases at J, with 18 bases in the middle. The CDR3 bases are TGTGCCAGTAGCATAACGAAGGGGCTCGGTTCACCCCTCCACTTT. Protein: CASSITKGLGSPLHF.

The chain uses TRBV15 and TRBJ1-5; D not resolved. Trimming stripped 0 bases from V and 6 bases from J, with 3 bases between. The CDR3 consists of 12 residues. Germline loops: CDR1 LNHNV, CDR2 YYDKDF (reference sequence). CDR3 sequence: CATSRDLQPQHF. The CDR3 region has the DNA TGTGCCACCAGCAGAGATCTTCAGCCCCAGCATTTT.

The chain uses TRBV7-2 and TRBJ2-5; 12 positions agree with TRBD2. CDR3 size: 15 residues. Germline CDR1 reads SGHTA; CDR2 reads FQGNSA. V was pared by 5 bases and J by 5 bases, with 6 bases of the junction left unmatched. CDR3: CASSITSGGRETQYF. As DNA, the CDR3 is TGTGCCAGCAGCATTACTAGCGGGGGGAGGGAGACCCAGTACTTC.

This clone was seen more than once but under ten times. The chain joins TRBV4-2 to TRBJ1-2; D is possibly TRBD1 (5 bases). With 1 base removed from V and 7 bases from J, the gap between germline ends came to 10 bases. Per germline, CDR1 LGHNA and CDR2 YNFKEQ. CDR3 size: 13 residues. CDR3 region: CASSQGGGSGYTF. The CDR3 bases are TGTGCCAGCAGCCAAGGGGGGGGAAGTGGCTACACCTTC.

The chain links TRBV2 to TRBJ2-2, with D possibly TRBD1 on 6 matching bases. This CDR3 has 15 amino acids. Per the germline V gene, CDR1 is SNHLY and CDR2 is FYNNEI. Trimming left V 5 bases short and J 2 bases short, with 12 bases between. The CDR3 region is CASSQTGQNTGELFF. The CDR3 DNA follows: TGTGCCAGCAGTCAGACAGGACAAAACACCGGGGAGCTGTTTTTT. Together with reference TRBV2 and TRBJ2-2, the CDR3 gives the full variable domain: EPEVTQTPSHQVTQMGQEVILRCVPISNHLYFYWYRQILGQKVEFLVSFYNNEISEKSEIFDDQFSVERPDGSNFTLKIRSTKLEDSAMYFCASSQTGQNTGELFFGEGSRLTVL.

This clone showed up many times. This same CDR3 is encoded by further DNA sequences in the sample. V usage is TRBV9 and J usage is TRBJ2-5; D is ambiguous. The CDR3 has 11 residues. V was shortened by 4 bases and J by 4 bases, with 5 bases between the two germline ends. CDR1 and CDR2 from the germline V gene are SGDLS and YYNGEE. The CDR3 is CASSRGETQYF. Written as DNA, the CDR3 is TGTGCCAGCAGCCGAGGAGAGACCCAGTACTTC.

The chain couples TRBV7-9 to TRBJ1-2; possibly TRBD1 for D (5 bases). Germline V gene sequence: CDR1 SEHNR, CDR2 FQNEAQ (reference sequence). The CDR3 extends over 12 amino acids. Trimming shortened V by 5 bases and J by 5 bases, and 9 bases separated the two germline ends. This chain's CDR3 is CASSPGGYGYTF. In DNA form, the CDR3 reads TGTGCCAGCAGCCCGGGGGGATATGGCTACACCTTC.

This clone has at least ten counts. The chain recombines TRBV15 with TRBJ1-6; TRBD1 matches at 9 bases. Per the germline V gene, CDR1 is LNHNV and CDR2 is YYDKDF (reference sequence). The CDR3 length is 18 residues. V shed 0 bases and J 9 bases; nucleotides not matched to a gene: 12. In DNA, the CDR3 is TGTGCCACCAGCAGAGATGGGAACACCGGGACAGGGAGTTCACCCCTCCACTTT. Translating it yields CATSRDGNTGTGSSPLHF.

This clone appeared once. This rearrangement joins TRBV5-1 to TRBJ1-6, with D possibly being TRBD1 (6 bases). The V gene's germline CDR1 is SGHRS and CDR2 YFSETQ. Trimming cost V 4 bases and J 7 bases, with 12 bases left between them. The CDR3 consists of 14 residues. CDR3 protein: CASSPQGTNSPLHF. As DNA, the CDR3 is TGCGCCAGCAGCCCCCAGGGGACCAATTCACCCCTCCACTTT.

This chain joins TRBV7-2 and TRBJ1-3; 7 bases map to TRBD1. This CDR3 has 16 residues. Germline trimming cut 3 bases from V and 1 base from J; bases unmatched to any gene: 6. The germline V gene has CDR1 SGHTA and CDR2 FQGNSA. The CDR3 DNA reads TGTGCCAGCAGCTTGGGGACAGCCGGGTCTGGAAACACCATATATTTT. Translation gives CASSLGTAGSGNTIYF. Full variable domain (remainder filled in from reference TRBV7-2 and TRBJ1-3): GAGVSQSPSNKVTEKGKDVELRCDPISGHTALYWYRQSLGQGLEFLIYFQGNSAPDKSGLPSDRFSAERTGGSVSTLTIQRTQQEDSAVYLCASSLGTAGSGNTIYFGEGSWLTVV.

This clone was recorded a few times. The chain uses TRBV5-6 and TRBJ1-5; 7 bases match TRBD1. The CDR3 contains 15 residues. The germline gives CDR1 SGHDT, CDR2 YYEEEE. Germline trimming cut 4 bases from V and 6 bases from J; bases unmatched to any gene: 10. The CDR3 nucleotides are TGTGCCAGCAGCCCTGGAGGGACAGTCCCTCAGCCCCAGCATTTT. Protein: CASSPGGTVPQPQHF.

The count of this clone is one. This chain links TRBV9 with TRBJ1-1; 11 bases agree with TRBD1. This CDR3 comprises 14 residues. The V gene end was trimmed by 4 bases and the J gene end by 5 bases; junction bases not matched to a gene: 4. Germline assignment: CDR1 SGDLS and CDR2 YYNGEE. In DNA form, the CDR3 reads TGTGCCAGCAGCCCGGGGACAGGGGGGACTGAAGCTTTCTTT. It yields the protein CASSPGTGGTEAFF.

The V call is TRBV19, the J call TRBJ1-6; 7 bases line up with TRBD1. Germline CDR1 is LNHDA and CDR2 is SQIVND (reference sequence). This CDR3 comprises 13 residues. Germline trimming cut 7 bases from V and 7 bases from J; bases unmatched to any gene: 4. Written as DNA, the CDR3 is TGTGCCAGTATCGACAGGGACAATTCACCCCTCCACTTT. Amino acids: CASIDRDNSPLHF.

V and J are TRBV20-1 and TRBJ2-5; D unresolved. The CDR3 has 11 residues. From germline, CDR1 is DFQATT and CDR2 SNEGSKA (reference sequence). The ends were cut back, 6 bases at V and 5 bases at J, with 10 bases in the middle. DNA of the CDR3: TGCAGTGCCCAGACTCGGGAGACCCAGTACTTC. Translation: CSAQTRETQYF.

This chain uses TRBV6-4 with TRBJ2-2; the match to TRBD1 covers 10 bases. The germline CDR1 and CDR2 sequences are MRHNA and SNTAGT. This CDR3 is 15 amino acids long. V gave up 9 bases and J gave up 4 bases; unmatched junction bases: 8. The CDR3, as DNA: TGTGCCAGTTCTCACGGGACAGGGGTCACCGGGGAGCTGTTTTTT. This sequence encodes CASSHGTGVTGELFF.

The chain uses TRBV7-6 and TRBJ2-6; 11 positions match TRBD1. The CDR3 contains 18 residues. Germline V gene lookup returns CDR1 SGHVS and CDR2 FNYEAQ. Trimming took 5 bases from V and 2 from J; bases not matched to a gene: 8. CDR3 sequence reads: CASSPNPGQGAGANVLTF. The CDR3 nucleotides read TGTGCCAGCAGCCCAAATCCGGGACAGGGGGCTGGGGCCAACGTCCTGACTTTC. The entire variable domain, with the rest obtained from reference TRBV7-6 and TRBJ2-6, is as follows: GAGVSQSPRYKVTKRGQDVALRCDPISGHVSLYWYRQALGQGPEFLTYFNYEAQQDKSGLPNDRFSAERPEGSISTLTIQRTEQRDSAMYRCASSPNPGQGAGANVLTFGAGSRLTVL.

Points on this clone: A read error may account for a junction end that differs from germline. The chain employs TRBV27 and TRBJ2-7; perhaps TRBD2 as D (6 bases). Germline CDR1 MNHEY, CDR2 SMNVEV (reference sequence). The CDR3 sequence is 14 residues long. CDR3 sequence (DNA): TGTGCCAGCAGCCCCGACGGCGGGATCTACAAGCAGTACTTC. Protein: CASSPDGGIYKQYF.

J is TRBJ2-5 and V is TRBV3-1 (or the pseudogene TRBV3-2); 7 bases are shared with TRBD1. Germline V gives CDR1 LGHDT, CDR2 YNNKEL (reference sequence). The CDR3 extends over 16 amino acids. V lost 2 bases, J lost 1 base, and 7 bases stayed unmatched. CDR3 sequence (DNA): TGTGCCAGCAGCCAATCCCCCGGGGACAGCCAAGAGACCCAGTACTTC. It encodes CASSQSPGDSQETQYF.